The rows below give T cell receptor beta chains drawn from one sample of a study of blood T cell repertoires in COVID-19. Libraries were prepared by immunoSEQ multiplex PCR; TCRdb keeps only in-frame clonotypes and omits some of them. Among a few hundred thousand clones listed, 80% to 90% were seen once. The specimen was PBMCs or T cells enriched from blood (not recorded which). All receptors derive from a young man who had recovered from COVID-19. The CDR3 runs from the conserved cysteine through the conserved F or W. Fields, in order: D gene, clone size, J gene, V gene, CDR3 protein, CDR3 DNA. D genes are given only for firm matches. A clone size is listed for some rows: how often the clone was seen (once, few, many), or a class if it is expanded.

D: TRBD2; size: NA; J: TRBJ2-7; V: TRBV2; CDR3: CASNSGKGTYEQYF; DNA: TGTGCCAGCAACAGCGGGAAAGGGACCTACGAGCAGTACTTC
D: NA; size: NA; J: TRBJ1-2; V: TRBV6-4; CDR3: CASSDSGTNNYGYTF; DNA: TGTGCCAGCAGTGACTCCGGGACAAATAACTATGGCTACACCTTC
D: NA; size: once; J: TRBJ2-7; V: TRBV7-3; CDR3: CASSTGQGYEQYF; DNA: TGTGCCAGCAGCACGGGGCAGGGGTACGAGCAGTACTTC
D: NA; size: once; J: TRBJ2-5; V: TRBV30; CDR3: CAWSHTGMGQETQYF; DNA: TGTGCCTGGAGTCATACAGGGATGGGGCAAGAGACCCAGTACTTC
D: TRBD2; size: NA; J: TRBJ2-3; V: TRBV5-1; CDR3: CASSLDPAGATDTQYF; DNA: TGCGCCAGCAGCTTGGATCCAGCGGGAGCGACAGATACGCAGTATTTT
D: TRBD2; size: NA; J: TRBJ2-7; V: TRBV30; CDR3: CACTFSGVSYEQYF; DNA: TGTGCCTGTACGTTTAGCGGGGTCTCTTACGAGCAGTACTTC
D: NA; size: NA; J: TRBJ1-3; V: TRBV10-3; CDR3: CAISYSRDTDSGNTIYF; DNA: TGTGCCATCAGTTACTCTCGGGACACAGACTCTGGAAACACCATATATTTT
D: NA; size: NA; J: TRBJ2-7; V: TRBV6-5; CDR3: CASRNRVLGEQYF; DNA: TGTGCCAGCAGAAACAGGGTTCTGGGTGAGCAGTACTTC
D: TRBD1; size: NA; J: TRBJ1-1; V: TRBV30; CDR3: CAWSGDSRTEAFF; DNA: TGTGCCTGGAGTGGGGACAGTCGAACTGAAGCTTTCTTT
D: NA; size: once; J: TRBJ1-1; V: TRBV4-2; CDR3: CASRPGVGQGNTEAFF; DNA: TGTGCCAGCAGGCCGGGAGTTGGGCAGGGGAACACTGAAGCTTTCTTT
D: TRBD2; size: NA; J: TRBJ2-1; V: TRBV7-2; CDR3: CASSPSSSSGRKFF; DNA: TGTGCCAGCAGCCCCTCGAGCTCTAGCGGGAGGAAGTTCTTC
D: NA; size: once; J: TRBJ2-2; V: TRBV27; CDR3: CASRIGWRAQYTTGELFF; DNA: TGTGCCAGCAGAATAGGGTGGAGGGCCCAATACACCACCGGGGAGCTGTTTTTT